The clone carrying this TCR beta chain has ten or more counts. Its antigen is undetermined. Trimming at V came to 6 bases and at J to 10 bases, leaving 7 bases not matched to a gene. In germline, CDR1 is MNHNS, CDR2 SASEGT. CDR3 length: 14 amino acids. No treatment had been given to any patient before thyroid surgery. These data come from a study of metastatic and nonmetastatic thyroid tumors. The wider study: The comparison covered peripheral blood and tumor or nodule tissue in malignant and benign thyroid patients.

Original handling: A classifier for distant metastasis in papillary thyroid cancer was constructed using CDR3 differences observed across clinicopathological groups. TCRdb re-analyzed the PCR reads using MiXCR. What appears here as the V and J calls and clone size reflects TCRdb's work, not the paper's. The sample shows 40,000 to 45,000 clones, less than 20% of them seen only once. Study-wide results and caveats: According to reports, the diversity of TCR beta was significantly higher in malignant thyroid tumors than in benign nodules, and this held in both blood and tumor samples.

This receptor was taken from a female donor with papillary thyroid cancer or a benign thyroid nodule (not recorded which). Some clones in this sample may be carry-over from other donors' samples. The chain recombines TRBV6-1 with TRBJ1-6, with 9 bases fitting TRBD1. The sequencing sample was made of blood. The CDR3 sequence: CASRPGQGKSPLHF. The CDR3 bases are TGTGCCAGCAGACCCGGACAGGGGAAATCACCCCTCCACTTT.